Following are 14 T cell receptor beta chains from one sample sequenced in a study of blood T cells in healthy people across ages. A second PCR of about 7 to 12 cycles used a sample-barcoded 5' primer and a J-beta primer mix. TCRdb itself ran the 5' RACE reads through MiXCR, one entry per CDR3 protein. Among 2 million or so distinct CDR3 sequences listed, roughly 49% were seen once. Sequenced sample: blood. Receptors were obtained from a woman aged 40 to 49 in good health.

The chain uses TRBV28 and TRBJ2-5, with 11 bases lining up with TRBD2. The CDR3 is 18 residues long. The junction had 11 bases not matched to a gene; V was cut back by 4 bases and J by 1 base. CDR1 MDHEN and CDR2 SYDVKM come from the germline V gene. CDR3 nucleotide sequence: TGTGCCAGCAGTTCGAACCATCTGACTAGCGGGGCCCAAGAGACCCAGTACTTC. It is translated as CASSSNHLTSGAQETQYF.

This chain links TRBV13 with TRBJ1-1; tentatively, D is TRBD1 (6 bases). The CDR3 has 17 residues. Germline V gives CDR1 PRHDT, CDR2 FYEKMQ (reference sequence). V was trimmed by 5 bases and J by 11 bases, leaving 30 bases between them. The CDR3 region is CASSRSRQGQKSLFAFF. CDR3 in DNA: TGTGCCAGCAGCCGCTCGAGGCAGGGGCAAAAATCCTTATTCGCTTTCTTT.

This clonotype has more than one count but fewer than ten. This chain joins TRBV11-2 and TRBJ2-1, with D uncertain. Germline assignment: CDR1 SGHAT and CDR2 FQNNGV. V gave up 5 bases and J gave up 7 bases, with 12 bases separating them. The CDR3 length is 13 residues. The CDR3 nucleotides read TGTGCCAGCAGCGTTGAAACCTTTAATGAGCAGTTCTTC. Protein sequence: CASSVETFNEQFF.

This rearrangement joins TRBV9 to TRBJ2-1; 10 positions match TRBD1. CDR1 is SGDLS and CDR2 is YYNGEE in the germline V gene. The CDR3 totals 16 residues. V lost 2 bases and J lost 5; bases outside the gene matches: 7. CDR3 amino acids: CASSVFGTGEDNEQFF. DNA for the CDR3: TGTGCCAGCAGCGTTTTCGGGACAGGGGAGGACAATGAGCAGTTCTTC.

The chain is built from TRBV6-1 and TRBJ2-1, with 12 positions matching TRBD2. This CDR3 contains 19 residues. With V trimmed by 5 bases and J by 4 bases, 15 bases remained unmatched. Germline assignment: CDR1 MNHNS and CDR2 SASEGT. The DNA of the CDR3 is TGTGCCAGCAGTCCCACAGGGCTTACTAGCGGGGGGAGATACAATGAGCAGTTCTTC. This codes for CASSPTGLTSGGRYNEQFF.

The chain links TRBV21-1 to TRBJ1-5; whether TRBD1, the table's D call, matches the DNA was not checked. TRBV21-1 has pseudogene status. The CDR3 is made up of 16 amino acids. The CDR3 DNA sequence: TGTGCCCGCAGCACCCATCGAGACAGGGGGAATCAGCCCCAGCATTTT. Protein sequence: CARSTHRDRGNQPQHF.

The chain carries TRBV6-4 and TRBJ2-5; D could derive from TRBD1 or TRBD2 (5 bases each). Trimming removed 0 bases at V and 13 bases at J, with 18 bases between. The CDR3 totals 14 residues. Germline V lookup: CDR1 MRHNA, CDR2 SNTAGT. The CDR3 DNA follows: TGTGCCAGCAGTGACTCGAGTCTACGGGGACCATTGTACTTC. It translates to CASSDSSLRGPLYF.

The V call is TRBV6-2 or TRBV6-3, the J call TRBJ2-5; no firm D call. The J call may be in error: the DNA end matches TRBJ2-7 better. Per the germline V gene, CDR1 is MNHEY and CDR2 is SVGEGT. The CDR3 is made up of 14 amino acids. CDR3 sequence (DNA): TGTGCCAGCAGTTCTTATGGGTCACCTTACGAGCAGTACTTC. This codes for CASSSYGSPYEQYF.

This clonotype was observed at least ten times. V usage is TRBV5-6 and J usage is TRBJ2-7; D is undetermined. Trimming pared 4 bases from V and 3 bases from J, leaving 11 bases between. Germline CDR1 is SGHDT and CDR2 is YYEEEE. The CDR3 has 13 amino acids. This chain's CDR3 is CASSPGRSYEQYF. CDR3 DNA sequence: TGTGCCAGCAGCCCCGGACGGAGCTACGAGCAGTACTTC.

This clonotype came up a few times. The chain recombines TRBV15 with TRBJ2-3; TRBD2 is a possible D gene (5 bases). The CDR3 loop spans 15 amino acids. Looked up from germline, CDR1 is LNHNV and CDR2 is YYDKDF (reference sequence). V was cut by 5 bases and J by 2 bases, with 14 bases left in between. The CDR3 region has the DNA TGTGCCACCAGCGGCGGTGGGCTAGCCACAGATACGCAGTATTTT. It translates to CATSGGGLATDTQYF.

The chain recombines TRBV2 with TRBJ2-5; possibly TRBD2 for D (5 bases). Per the germline V gene, CDR1 is SNHLY and CDR2 is FYNNEI. V lost 4 bases and J lost 11, with 20 bases in between. The CDR3 contains 14 residues. The CDR3 protein is CASSVLKSGGEQYF. The CDR3 DNA sequence: TGTGCCAGCAGTGTCCTCAAAAGCGGCGGAGAGCAGTACTTC.

The gene calls are TRBV20-1 and TRBJ1-2; 8 bases line up with TRBD1. Germline values: CDR1 DFQATT, CDR2 SNEGSKA (reference sequence). This CDR3 is built from 14 residues. V dropped 5 bases and J dropped 8; count of bases not matched to a gene: 13. This CDR3 reads CSADATGGNVGYTF. The CDR3 DNA reads TGCAGTGCTGATGCAACAGGGGGAAATGTCGGCTACACCTTC.

This clonotype was detected a few times. V usage is TRBV20-1 and J usage is TRBJ1-2; D unclear. The germline CDR1 and CDR2 sequences are DFQATT and SNEGSKA (reference sequence). The ends were cut back, 0 bases at V and 0 bases at J, with 20 bases in the middle. This CDR3 comprises 18 residues. CDR3 in amino acids: CSARDPPGTVPPNYGYTF. As DNA, the CDR3 is TGCAGTGCTAGAGATCCTCCAGGCACGGTTCCTCCTAACTATGGCTACACCTTC.

This chain uses TRBV21-1 with TRBJ1-2; TRBD1 reflects the table's D call only, with no check against the DNA. TRBV21-1 represents a pseudogene. The CDR3 contains 15 residues. DNA for the CDR3: TGTGCCAGCAGCAATGACCCACAGGGGAACTATGGCTACACCTTC. Amino acid sequence: CASSNDPQGNYGYTF.